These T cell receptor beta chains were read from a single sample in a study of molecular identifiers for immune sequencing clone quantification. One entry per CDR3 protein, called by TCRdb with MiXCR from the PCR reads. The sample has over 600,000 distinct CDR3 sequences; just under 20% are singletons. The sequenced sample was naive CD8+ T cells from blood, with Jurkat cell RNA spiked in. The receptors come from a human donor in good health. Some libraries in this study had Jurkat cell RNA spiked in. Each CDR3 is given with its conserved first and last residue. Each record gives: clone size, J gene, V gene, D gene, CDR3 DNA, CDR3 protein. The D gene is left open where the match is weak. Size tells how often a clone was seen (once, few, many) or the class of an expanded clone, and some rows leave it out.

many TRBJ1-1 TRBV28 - TGTGCCAGCAGTTTAATACAGATGAACACTGAAGCTTTCTTT CASSLIQMNTEAFF
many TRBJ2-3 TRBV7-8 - TGTGCCAGCAGCTTAGGTAGCATCCGACCCATCACAGATACGCAGTATTTT CASSLGSIRPITDTQYF
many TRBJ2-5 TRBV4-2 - TGTGCCAGCAGCCAAGTTATCGTAGAGACCCAGTACTTC CASSQVIVETQYF
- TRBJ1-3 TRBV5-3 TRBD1 TGTGCCAGCAGACAGGGGGGTGGGGTTGCTGGAAACACCATATATTTT CASRQGGGVAGNTIYF
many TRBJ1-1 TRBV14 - TGTGCCAGCAGCCAAGATCCGATCAGGCTCGGAAACACTGAAGCTTTCTTT CASSQDPIRLGNTEAFF
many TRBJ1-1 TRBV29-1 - TGCAGCGTGCCAGGGGTGGACACTGAAGCTTTCTTT CSVPGVDTEAFF
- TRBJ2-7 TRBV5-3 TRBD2 TGTACCAGCAGCTTGGTATTAGCGGGAGGGTACGAGCAGTACTTC CTSSLVLAGGYEQYF
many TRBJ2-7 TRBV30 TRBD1 TGTGCCTGGAGGCAAAGACCGGGACAGACCTACGAGCAGTACTTC CAWRQRPGQTYEQYF
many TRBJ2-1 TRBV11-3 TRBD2 TGTGCCAGCAGCTCTACTAGCGGGGGGCGACCCCAGCAGTTCTTC CASSSTSGGRPQQFF
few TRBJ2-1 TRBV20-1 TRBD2 TGCAGTGCTCGTACGTCTAGCGGAATCTACAATGAGCAGTTCTTC CSARTSSGIYNEQFF
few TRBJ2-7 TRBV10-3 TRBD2 TGTGCCATCAGTGGGGGAGGGGATTCGGAGTACTTC CAISGGGDSEYF
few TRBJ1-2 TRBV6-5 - TGTGCCAGCAGTCGTGAGTGGGGGTCCTATGGCTACACCTTC CASSREWGSYGYTF
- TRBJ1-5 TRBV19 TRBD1 TGTGCCAGTCTAGGGGGCGCGGGCAATCAGCCCCAGCATTTT CASLGGAGNQPQHF
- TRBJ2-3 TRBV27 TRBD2 TGTGCCAGCAGGGGCCTAGCGGGAGGAAGCGCAGATACGCAGTATTTT CASRGLAGGSADTQYF
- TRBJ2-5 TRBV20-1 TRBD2 TGCAGTGCTAGACCCCAGGGACTAGCGGGCTCCCAGTGGGAGACCCAGTACTTC CSARPQGLAGSQWETQYF
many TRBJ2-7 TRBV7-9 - TGTGCCAGCAGCTTAGGACCGATAACCTACGAGCAGTACTTC CASSLGPITYEQYF
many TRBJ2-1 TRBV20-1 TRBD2 TGCAGTGCTAGAGAGGCGGGGGTTCCCTACAATGAGCAGTTCTTC CSAREAGVPYNEQFF
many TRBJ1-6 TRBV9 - TGTGCCAGCAGCGTAGAGGGGGACACGAATTCACCCCTCCACTTT CASSVEGDTNSPLHF
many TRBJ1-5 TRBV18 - TGTGCCAGCTCACGCTTTGTCGACAGCGTTGAGCCCCAGCATTTT CASSRFVDSVEPQHF
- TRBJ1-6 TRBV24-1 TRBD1 TGTGCCACCAGTGCAGGGGGTAGTTCACCCCTCCACTTT CATSAGGSSPLHF
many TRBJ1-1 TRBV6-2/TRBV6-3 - TGTGCCAGCAGGAGTCCAATGAGACACCAGAACACTGAAGCTTTCTTT CASRSPMRHQNTEAFF
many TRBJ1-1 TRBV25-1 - TGTGCCAGCAGTGAACGCAGGACTTTCTTT CASSERRTFF
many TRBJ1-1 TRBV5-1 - TGCGCCAGCAGCTTGGCCCCAGGGGCCACTGAAGCTTTCTTT CASSLAPGATEAFF
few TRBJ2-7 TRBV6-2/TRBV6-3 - TGTGCCGTACAGGGTCCCGATAGCTACGAGCAGTACTTC CAVQGPDSYEQYF
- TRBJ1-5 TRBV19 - TGTGCCAGTAGGATCGGGAATCAGCCCCAGCATTTT CASRIGNQPQHF
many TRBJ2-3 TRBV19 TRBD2 TGTGCCAGTAGTATACTTCCCAGCGGGGTCATCACAGATACGCAGTATTTT CASSILPSGVITDTQYF
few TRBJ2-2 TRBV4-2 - TGTGCCAGCAGCCAGGATCCGGGAGTTGGCACCGGGGAGCTGTCTTTT CASSQDPGVGTGELSF
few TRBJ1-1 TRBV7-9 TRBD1 TGTGCCAGCAGCGGCACAGGGGGCAGCACTGAAGCTTTCTTT CASSGTGGSTEAFF
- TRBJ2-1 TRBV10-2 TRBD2 TGCGCCAGCAGTGGACTAGCGTACGCAAGCGATGGGCAGTTCTTC CASSGLAYASDGQFF
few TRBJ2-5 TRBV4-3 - TGCGCCAGCAGCCAAGATAGAAGCAGGGAAGAGACCCAGTACTTC CASSQDRSREETQYF
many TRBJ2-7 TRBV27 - TGTGCCAGCAGTTTTTCGGCCGCTAGCTCCTACGAGCAGTACTTC CASSFSAASSYEQYF
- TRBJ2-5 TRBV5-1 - TGCGCCAGCAGCCTCTTGGGGCTAGAGACCCAGTACTTC CASSLLGLETQYF
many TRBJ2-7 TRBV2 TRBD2 TGTGCCAGCAGTGGAGGACTAGCGAAAGACTACGACTCCTACGAGCAGTACTTC CASSGGLAKDYDSYEQYF
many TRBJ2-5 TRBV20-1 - TGCAGTGCTAGAGCCCCGGACTCGTACCAAGAGACCCAGTACTTC CSARAPDSYQETQYF
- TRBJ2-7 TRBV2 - TGTGCCAGCATGGGGGAGGGGGCCGAGCAGTACTTC CASMGEGAEQYF
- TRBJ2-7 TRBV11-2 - TGTGCCAGCAGCATACCCTCTTCCTCGATATTACAGTACTTC CASSIPSSSILQYF
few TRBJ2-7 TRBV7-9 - TGTGCCAGCAGCTTAGCATCGTTGGGTAAGCAGTACTTC CASSLASLGKQYF
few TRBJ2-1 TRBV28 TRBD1 TGTGCCAGCAGCATCGGGACAGGGATATACAATGAGCAGTTCTTC CASSIGTGIYNEQFF
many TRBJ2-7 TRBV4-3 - TGCGCCAGCAGCCAGGTTTCCACCTCCTACGAGCAGTACTTC CASSQVSTSYEQYF
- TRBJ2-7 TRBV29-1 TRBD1 TGCAGCGTCCGGACAGGGGGCATCTACGAGCAGTACTTC CSVRTGGIYEQYF
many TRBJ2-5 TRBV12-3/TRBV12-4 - TGTGCCAGCAGTTCTATTTCTCGGACAAGGGAAGAGGAGACCCAGTACTTC CASSSISRTREEETQYF
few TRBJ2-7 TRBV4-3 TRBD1 TGCGCCAGCAGCCAAGAAGACAGGGGGCTTTACGAGCAGTACTTC CASSQEDRGLYEQYF
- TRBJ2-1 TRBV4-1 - TGCGCCAGCAGCCAAGTAAACAGGGATGAGCAGTTCTTC CASSQVNRDEQFF
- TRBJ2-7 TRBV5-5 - TGTGCCAGCTGCTTGGTACCCATCAGGGGGGGGCAGTACTTC CASCLVPIRGGQYF
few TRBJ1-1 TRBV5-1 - - CASSSGTAILNTEAFFGQRTEAFF